A single sample is the source of the 18 T cell receptor beta chains below, sequenced in a study of cytomegalovirus exposure and HLA in healthy donors. The PCR was carried out with 60 Vbeta primers and 13 Jbeta primers. The protocol was immunoSEQ multiplex PCR, while the TCRdb copy is restricted to in-frame clones and leaves out a portion. The repertoire includes about 180,000 clones, roughly 80% of them detected once, and more than 1.1% sits in the top ten. Sequenced sample: PBMCs. The source is a girl aged 5-17 years in good health and CMV-seropositive.

This clone was counted a few times. The V call is TRBV6-5, the J call TRBJ2-7, with 10 bases that match TRBD2. This CDR3 is 15 amino acids long. The junction had 3 bases not matched to a gene; V was cut back by 0 bases and J by 4 bases. CDR1 MNHEY and CDR2 SVGAGI come from the germline V gene. CDR3 DNA sequence: TGTGCCAGCAGTTACTCGGGACTAGCGAGTTACGAGCAGTACTTC. Amino acids: CASSYSGLASYEQYF.

This chain joins TRBV10-1 and TRBJ2-1, with D possibly being TRBD1 (6 bases). CDR1 is WNHNN, CDR2 SYGVQD, per germline (reference sequence). The length of the CDR3 is 20 residues. The V end lost 0 bases, the J end lost 4 bases, and 25 bases lay between the germline ends. The CDR3 region is CASSESWAHRGPRGYNEQFF. The CDR3 DNA follows: TGCGCCAGCAGTGAGTCGTGGGCCCATCGCGGACCCAGGGGTTACAATGAGCAGTTCTTC.

The J gene is TRBJ2-5, the V gene TRBV2, with TRBD2 identical over 9 bases. This CDR3 is built from 17 residues. CDR1 and CDR2 (germline): SNHLY, FYNNEI. Germline trimming cut 7 bases from V and 1 base from J; bases unmatched to any gene: 13. The CDR3 DNA sequence: TGTGCCAGCAATGGGCTCTCAGGCGGGAGGGTCCAAGAGACCCAGTACTTC. Translated: CASNGLSGGRVQETQYF.

This chain uses TRBV18 with TRBJ1-4, with TRBD1 identical over 10 bases. The junction had 3 bases not matched to a gene; V was cut back by 0 bases and J by 2 bases. Germline CDR1 KGHSH, CDR2 LQKENI. The CDR3 spans 17 residues. This CDR3 is CASSPPGDRGTNEKLFF. The CDR3 coding sequence is TGTGCCAGCTCACCACCGGGGGACAGGGGCACTAATGAAAAACTGTTTTTT. The complete variable domain, with remaining parts taken from reference TRBV18 and TRBJ1-4, reads NAGVMQNPRHLVRRRGQEARLRCSPMKGHSHVYWYRQLPEEGLKFMVYLQKENIIDESGMPKERFSAEFPKEGPSILRIQQVVRGDSAAYFCASSPPGDRGTNEKLFFGSGTQLSVL.

This clone was seen only a few times. CDR3 protein: CASSLDNANTGELFF. The CDR3 DNA reads as TGCGCCAGCAGCTTGGACAACGCGAACACCGGGGAGCTGTTTTTT. The chain has TRBV5-1 and TRBJ2-2, with D unclear. V lost 0 bases, J lost 0 bases, and 6 bases lay in between. Per germline, CDR1 SGHRS and CDR2 YFSETQ. This CDR3 region has 15 residues.

The chain has TRBV30 and TRBJ2-1; 7 bases agree with TRBD2. J was trimmed by 7 bases and V by 5 bases; bases with no gene match: 8. CDR1 and CDR2 from the germline V gene are GTSNPN and SVGIG (reference sequence). CDR3 length: 13 residues. CDR3 sequence: CAWESRGGNEQFF. CDR3 nucleotides: TGTGCCTGGGAGTCGCGCGGGGGAAATGAGCAGTTCTTC.

The V and J genes are TRBV7-9 and TRBJ2-1; TRBD1 is a possible D gene (5 bases). The germline V gene encodes CDR1 SEHNR and CDR2 FQNEAQ (reference sequence). The CDR3 covers 12 residues. The V end lost 3 bases, the J end lost 7 bases, and 7 bases lay between the germline ends. The CDR3 DNA reads as TGTGCCAGCAGCTTCAGGGTGAATGAGCAGTTCTTC. The encoded protein is CASSFRVNEQFF. Filled out from reference TRBV7-9 and TRBJ2-1, the complete variable domain reads DTGVSQNPRHKITKRGQNVTFRCDPISEHNRLYWYRQTLGQGPEFLTYFQNEAQLEKSRLLSDRFSAERPKGSFSTLEIQRTEQGDSAMYLCASSFRVNEQFFGPGTRLTVL.

The gene calls are TRBV27 and TRBJ1-2; D may be TRBD1 (5 bases). The CDR3 contains 13 residues. With 6 bases removed from V and 2 bases from J, the gap between germline ends came to 10 bases. Germline CDR1 is MNHEY and CDR2 is SMNVEV (reference sequence). The CDR3 protein is CASRRDGNYGYTF. The CDR3 DNA reads as TGTGCCAGCAGGCGGGACGGCAACTATGGCTACACCTTC.

The V call is TRBV11-2, the J call TRBJ2-2, with 12 bases that match TRBD1. Trimming took 8 bases from V and 5 from J; bases not matched to a gene: 15. Germline-derived CDR1 and CDR2 are SGHAT and FQNNGV. This CDR3 is built from 18 residues. Here the CDR3 reads CASLAMSGTGGLTGELFF. The DNA of the CDR3 is TGTGCCAGCCTAGCGATGAGCGGGACAGGGGGCCTTACCGGGGAGCTGTTTTTT.

This chain links TRBV11-2 with TRBJ1-3; possible D gene TRBD1, 5 bases. The length of the CDR3 is 14 residues. Trimming pared 1 base from V and 4 bases from J, leaving 8 bases between. CDR1 SGHAT and CDR2 FQNNGV come from the germline V gene. CDR3 DNA sequence: TGTGCCAGCAGCTTAGCAGGGATGGGAAACACCATATATTTT. As protein: CASSLAGMGNTIYF.

This chain links TRBV6-5 with TRBJ2-2, with a possible D match to TRBD1 (6 bases). V shed 10 bases and J shed 4 bases, with 19 bases lying between them. The CDR3 is 15 residues long. Germline lookup yields CDR1 MNHEY and CDR2 SVGAGI. The CDR3 sequence: CATRVPTGITGELFF. CDR3 nucleotides: TGTGCCACCCGGGTGCCTACAGGGATCACCGGGGAGCTGTTTTTT.

V is TRBV19 and J is TRBJ1-2; 9 bases agree with TRBD1. The CDR3 is made up of 13 amino acids. Trimming at V came to 7 bases and at J to 4 bases, leaving 4 bases not matched to a gene. Germline V gene sequence: CDR1 LNHDA, CDR2 SQIVND (reference sequence). CDR3 in amino acids: CASIQQGAYGYTF. The CDR3 bases are TGTGCCAGTATACAACAGGGGGCCTATGGCTACACCTTC.

The genes are TRBV7-9 and TRBJ1-1; 9 positions match TRBD1. The CDR3 has 17 amino acids. Germline loops: CDR1 SEHNR, CDR2 FQNEAQ (reference sequence). V lost 4 bases and J lost 1; bases outside the gene matches: 10. CDR3 in amino acids: CASSWTGVFYGNTEAFF. CDR3 sequence (DNA): TGTGCCAGCAGCTGGACAGGGGTTTTTTATGGGAACACTGAAGCTTTCTTT.

The CDR3 reads CASSGTASGANVLTF. The CDR3, as DNA: TGCGCCAGCTCCGGGACAGCCTCTGGGGCCAACGTCCTGACTTTC. The rearrangement links TRBV5-1 to TRBJ2-6; 7 nucleotides align to TRBD1. Per germline, CDR1 SGHRS and CDR2 YFSETQ. V gave up 7 bases and J gave up 0 bases; unmatched junction bases: 4. The CDR3 length is 15 residues.

V is TRBV2 and J is TRBJ2-3; 8 bases map to TRBD2. Germline loops: CDR1 SNHLY, CDR2 FYNNEI. The J segment lost 2 bases and the V segment lost 4 bases, leaving 8 bases of the junction unmatched. This CDR3 is built from 16 residues. CDR3: CASSGGVAGLTDTQYF. DNA for the CDR3: TGTGCCAGCAGTGGGGGAGTAGCGGGACTCACAGATACGCAGTATTTT. Full variable domain (missing parts from reference TRBV2 and TRBJ2-3): EPEVTQTPSHQVTQMGQEVILRCVPISNHLYFYWYRQILGQKVEFLVSFYNNEISEKSEIFDDQFSVERPDGSNFTLKIRSTKLEDSAMYFCASSGGVAGLTDTQYFGPGTRLTVL.

A single count supports this clone. This rearrangement joins TRBV12-5 to TRBJ1-1; D gene ambiguous. Per the germline V gene, CDR1 is LGHNT and CDR2 is FRNRAP. The CDR3 has 17 residues. Deletions cut 3 bases from V and 0 bases from J, with 17 bases between. The CDR3 here is CASGLSQREVLNTEAFF. CDR3 in DNA: TGTGCTAGTGGTTTATCCCAGAGAGAGGTATTGAACACTGAAGCTTTCTTT.

This chain uses TRBV15 with TRBJ1-6; 9 nucleotides agree with TRBD1. CDR1 and CDR2 from the germline V gene are LNHNV and YYDKDF (reference sequence). Unmatched junction bases numbered 12, after V lost 0 bases and J lost 6 bases. The CDR3 spans 19 residues. The CDR3 reads CATSREELQGAIVNSPLHF. DNA for the CDR3: TGTGCCACCAGCAGAGAGGAGCTACAGGGGGCAATTGTTAATTCACCCCTCCACTTT.

This sequence joins TRBV11-2 and TRBJ2-5; maybe TRBD1 (5 bases). The end of the DNA fits TRBJ2-7 better, so the J call may be wrong. Per the germline V gene, CDR1 is SGHAT and CDR2 is FQNNGV. CDR3 size: 16 residues. The CDR3 coding sequence is TGTGCCAGCAGCTCCAGGGCACGCCTTAGCTCCTACGAGCAGTACTTC. The encoded protein is CASSSRARLSSYEQYF.